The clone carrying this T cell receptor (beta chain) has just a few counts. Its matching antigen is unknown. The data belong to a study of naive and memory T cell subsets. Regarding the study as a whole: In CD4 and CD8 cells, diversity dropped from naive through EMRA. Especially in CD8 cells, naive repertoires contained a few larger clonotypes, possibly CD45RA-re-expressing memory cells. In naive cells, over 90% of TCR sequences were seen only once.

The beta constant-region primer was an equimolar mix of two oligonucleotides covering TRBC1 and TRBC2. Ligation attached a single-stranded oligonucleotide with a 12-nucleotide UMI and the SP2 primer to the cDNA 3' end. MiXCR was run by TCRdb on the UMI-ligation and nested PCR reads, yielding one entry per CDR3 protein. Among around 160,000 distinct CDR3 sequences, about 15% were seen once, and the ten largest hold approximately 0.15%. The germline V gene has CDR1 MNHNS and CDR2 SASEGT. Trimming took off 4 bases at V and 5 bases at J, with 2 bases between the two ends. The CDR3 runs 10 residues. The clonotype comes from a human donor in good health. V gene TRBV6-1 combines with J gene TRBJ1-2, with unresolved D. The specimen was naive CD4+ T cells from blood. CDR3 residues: CASSAYGYTF. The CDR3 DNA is TGTGCCAGCAGTGCATATGGCTACACCTTC.